The 12 T cell receptor beta chains in this list originate from one sample, sequenced in a study of T cells in tuberculosis. Specified time point: new active TB diagnosis, blood taken before or within 7 days of starting treatment. Only in-frame clones appear in the TCRdb table, and some are missing; sequencing was by immunoSEQ multiplex PCR. Of some 31,000 clones listed, around 90% were seen once; the top ten hold 2.4%. Sequences were derived from PBMCs, sampled at tuberculosis diagnosis. The receptors come from an adult with tuberculosis.

The genes are TRBV28 and TRBJ2-1; no definite D call. CDR3 length equals 13 residues. Germline values: CDR1 MDHEN, CDR2 SYDVKM. The ends were cut back, 6 bases at V and 0 bases at J, with 6 bases in the middle. The CDR3: CASRPVSYNEQFF. In DNA form, the CDR3 reads TGTGCCAGCAGACCGGTCTCCTACAATGAGCAGTTCTTC.

The chain carries TRBV19 and TRBJ2-6; D unresolved. The V end lost 3 bases, the J end lost 2 bases, and 2 bases lay between the germline ends. The CDR3 has 13 residues. Germline V gene lookup returns CDR1 LNHDA and CDR2 SQIVND (reference sequence). In nucleotides, the CDR3 is TGTGCCAGTAGTATTACTGGGGCCAACGTCCTGACTTTC. Translating gives CASSITGANVLTF. The full variable domain, its missing parts supplied by reference TRBV19 and TRBJ2-6, is DGGITQSPKYLFRKEGQNVTLSCEQNLNHDAMYWYRQDPGQGLRLIYYSQIVNDFQKGDIAEGYSVSREKKESFPLTVTSAQKNPTAFYLCASSITGANVLTFGAGSRLTVL.

This chain uses TRBV10-3 with TRBJ1-2; D not resolved. V lost 4 bases, J lost 6 bases, and 12 bases lay in between. The CDR3 is made up of 13 amino acids. CDR1 is ENHRY, CDR2 SYGVKD, per germline. CDR3 region: CAISAEGSHGYTF. CDR3 DNA sequence: TGTGCCATCAGTGCGGAGGGCTCCCATGGCTACACCTTC.

This chain uses TRBV27 with TRBJ2-4, with TRBD1 matching over 12 bases. Trimming took 6 bases from V and 4 from J; bases not matched to a gene: 10. Germline CDR1 is MNHEY and CDR2 is SMNVEV (reference sequence). The CDR3 length is 17 residues. This CDR3 reads CASSRGTGGKRKNIQYF. The CDR3 DNA is TGTGCCAGCAGCCGCGGGACAGGGGGCAAACGGAAAAACATTCAGTACTTC.

This chain uses TRBV27 with TRBJ1-1; tentative D call: TRBD1 (5 bases). V lost 2 bases and J lost 3, with 10 bases in between. The germline gives CDR1 MNHEY, CDR2 SMNVEV (reference sequence). This CDR3 has 14 residues. This chain's CDR3 is CASSLGRADTEAFF. CDR3 sequence (DNA): TGTGCCAGCAGTTTAGGCAGGGCAGACACTGAAGCTTTCTTT.

This sequence joins TRBV21-1 and TRBJ1-1. TRBV21-1 is flagged as a pseudogene. This CDR3 comprises 9 residues. The CDR3 DNA reads as TGTGCCAGCAGCTTAGAAGCTTTCTTT. It specifies CASSLEAFF.

The rearrangement links TRBV7-2 to TRBJ1-2; TRBD1 aligns across 9 bases. Germline trimming cut 5 bases from V and 3 bases from J; bases unmatched to any gene: 4. The germline V gene has CDR1 SGHTA and CDR2 FQGNSA. The CDR3 runs to 14 residues. CDR3 protein: CASSPRTGDYGYTF. CDR3 nucleotides: TGTGCCAGCAGCCCTCGGACAGGGGACTATGGCTACACCTTC.

The chain couples TRBV6-1 to TRBJ1-2, with 7 nucleotides matching TRBD1. Per the germline V gene, CDR1 is MNHNS and CDR2 is SASEGT. The CDR3 is 13 residues long. The CDR3 loop is CSYWDSTNYGYTF. The CDR3 region has the DNA TGTTCGTACTGGGACAGTACTAACTATGGCTACACCTTC.

The V call is TRBV7-6, the J call TRBJ1-1; 10 bases fit TRBD1. There are 16 residues in the CDR3. The V gene end was trimmed by 0 bases and the J gene end by 5 bases; junction bases not matched to a gene: 6. Germline lookup yields CDR1 SGHVS and CDR2 FNYEAQ. Written as DNA, the CDR3 is TGTGCCAGCAGCTTAGCGCGGGGACAGGGGAGTACTGAAGCTTTCTTT. Amino acids: CASSLARGQGSTEAFF.

This chain links TRBV7-3 with TRBJ2-1; TRBD1 might be the D (6 bases). Germline CDR1 reads SGHTA; CDR2 reads FQGTGA. V was trimmed by 4 bases and J by 3 bases, leaving 16 bases between them. The CDR3 is 16 residues long. CDR3 sequence: CASSSSTGVDYNEQFF. CDR3 DNA: TGTGCCAGCAGCTCGTCGACAGGAGTGGACTACAATGAGCAGTTCTTC. Full variable domain (missing parts from reference TRBV7-3 and TRBJ2-1): GAGVSQTPSNKVTEKGKYVELRCDPISGHTALYWYRQSLGQGPEFLIYFQGTGAADDSGLPNDRFFAVRPEGSVSTLKIQRTERGDSAVYLCASSSSTGVDYNEQFFGPGTRLTVL.

The chain is built from TRBV5-1 and TRBJ2-7; 7 bases agree with TRBD1. The CDR3 is 15 residues long. V lost 0 bases, J lost 2 bases, and 5 bases stayed unmatched. CDR1 is SGHRS and CDR2 is YFSETQ in the germline V gene. In DNA, the CDR3 is TGCGCCAGCAGCTTGGACAGGGGTTATACCTACGAGCAGTACTTC. Encoded protein: CASSLDRGYTYEQYF.

The chain employs TRBV9 and TRBJ2-7, with TRBD2 matching over 7 bases. The CDR3 contains 15 residues. The germline gives CDR1 SGDLS, CDR2 YYNGEE. With 0 bases clipped from V and 5 bases from J, the junction kept 8 bases outside the gene matches. The CDR3 spells CASSVVGGGGDEQYF. The DNA for the CDR3 is TGTGCCAGCAGCGTAGTAGGCGGGGGTGGCGACGAGCAGTACTTC.